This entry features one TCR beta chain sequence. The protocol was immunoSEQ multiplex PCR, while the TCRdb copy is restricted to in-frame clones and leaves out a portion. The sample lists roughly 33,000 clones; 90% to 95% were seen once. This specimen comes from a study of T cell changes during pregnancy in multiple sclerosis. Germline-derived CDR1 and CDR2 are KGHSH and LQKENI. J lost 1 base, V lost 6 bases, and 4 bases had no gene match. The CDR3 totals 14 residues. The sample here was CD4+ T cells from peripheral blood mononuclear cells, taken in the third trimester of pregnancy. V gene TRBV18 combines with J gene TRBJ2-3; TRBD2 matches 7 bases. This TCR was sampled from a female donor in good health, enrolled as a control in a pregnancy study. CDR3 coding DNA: TGTGCCAGCTCGCCCACTAGCGGCACAGATACGCAGTATTTT. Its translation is CASSPTSGTDTQYF.